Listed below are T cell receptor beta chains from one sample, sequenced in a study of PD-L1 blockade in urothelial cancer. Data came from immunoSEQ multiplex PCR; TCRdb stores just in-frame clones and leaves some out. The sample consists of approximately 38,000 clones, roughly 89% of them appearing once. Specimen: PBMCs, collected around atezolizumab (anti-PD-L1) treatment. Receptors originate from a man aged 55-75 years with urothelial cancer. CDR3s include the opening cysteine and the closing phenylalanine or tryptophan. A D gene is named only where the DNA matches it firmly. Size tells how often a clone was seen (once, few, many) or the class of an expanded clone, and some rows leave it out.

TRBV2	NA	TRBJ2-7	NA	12	CASSAEGYEQYF	TGTGCCAGCAGTGCGGAGGGATACGAGCAGTACTTC
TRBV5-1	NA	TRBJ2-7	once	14	CASSLVQGSDEQYF	TGCGCCAGCAGCTTGGTTCAGGGGAGTGACGAGCAGTACTTC
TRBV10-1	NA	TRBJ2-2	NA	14	CASSQAGVVGELFF	TGCGCCAGCAGTCAGGCAGGGGTGGTCGGGGAGCTGTTTTTT
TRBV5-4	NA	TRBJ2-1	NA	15	CASSLGDRGGGGQFF	TGTGCCAGCAGCTTGGGCGACAGGGGAGGGGGGGGGCAGTTCTTC
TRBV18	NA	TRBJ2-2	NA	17	CASSPPNQALNTGELFF	TGTGCCAGCTCACCACCGAACCAGGCGCTGAACACCGGGGAGCTGTTTTTT
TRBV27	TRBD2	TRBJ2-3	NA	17	CASSLLGTSGGKDTQYF	TGTGCCAGCAGTTTATTAGGCACTAGCGGGGGGAAAGATACGCAGTATTTT
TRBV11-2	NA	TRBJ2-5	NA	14	CASSLDLYQETQYF	TGTGCCAGCAGCTTAGATCTTTACCAAGAGACCCAGTACTTC
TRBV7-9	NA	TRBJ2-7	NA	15	CASSPGATVPHEQYF	TGTGCCAGCAGCCCCGGCGCCACAGTCCCACACGAGCAGTACTTC
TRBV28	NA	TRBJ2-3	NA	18	CASSYGTIVGGLRDTQYF	TGTGCCAGCAGTTACGGGACAATAGTGGGGGGGCTGAGAGATACGCAGTATTTT
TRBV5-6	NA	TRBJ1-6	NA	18	CASSTRVQGGSYNSPLHF	TGTGCCAGCAGCACCCGAGTCCAAGGCGGTTCCTATAATTCACCCCTCCACTTT
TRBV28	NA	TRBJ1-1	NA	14	CASSPLTSRAEAFF	TGTGCCAGCAGTCCTTTAACGTCCAGGGCCGAAGCTTTCTTT
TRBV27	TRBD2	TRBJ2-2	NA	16	CASSFLAGGPNGELFF	TGTGCCAGCAGTTTTCTAGCGGGAGGGCCAAACGGGGAGCTGTTTTTT